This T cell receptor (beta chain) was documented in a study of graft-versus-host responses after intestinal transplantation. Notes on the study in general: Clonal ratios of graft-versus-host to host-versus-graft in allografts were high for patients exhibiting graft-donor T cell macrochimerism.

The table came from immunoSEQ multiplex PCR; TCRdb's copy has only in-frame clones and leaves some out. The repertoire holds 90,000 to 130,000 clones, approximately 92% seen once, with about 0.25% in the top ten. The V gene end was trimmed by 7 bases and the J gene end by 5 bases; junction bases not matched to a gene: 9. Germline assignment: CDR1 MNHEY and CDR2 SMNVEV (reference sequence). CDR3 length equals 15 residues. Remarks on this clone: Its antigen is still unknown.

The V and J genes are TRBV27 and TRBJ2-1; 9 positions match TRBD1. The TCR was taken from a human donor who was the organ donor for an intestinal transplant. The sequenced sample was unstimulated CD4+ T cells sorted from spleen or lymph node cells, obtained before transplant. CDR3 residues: CASTSDRGVDNEQFF. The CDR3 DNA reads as TGTGCCAGCACCTCGGACAGGGGCGTCGACAATGAGCAGTTCTTC.